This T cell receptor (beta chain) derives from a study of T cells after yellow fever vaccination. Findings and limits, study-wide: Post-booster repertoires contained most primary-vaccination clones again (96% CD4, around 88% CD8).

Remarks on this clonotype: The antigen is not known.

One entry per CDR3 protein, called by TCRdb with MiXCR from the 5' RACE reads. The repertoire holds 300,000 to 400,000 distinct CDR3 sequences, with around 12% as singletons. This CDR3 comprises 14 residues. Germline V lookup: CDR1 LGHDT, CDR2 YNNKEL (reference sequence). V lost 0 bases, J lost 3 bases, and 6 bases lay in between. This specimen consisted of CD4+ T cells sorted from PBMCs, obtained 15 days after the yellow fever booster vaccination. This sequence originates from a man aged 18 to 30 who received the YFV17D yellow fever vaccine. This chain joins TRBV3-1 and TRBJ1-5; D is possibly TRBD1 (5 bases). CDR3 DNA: TGTGCCAGCAGCCAAGACAGGGTCAATCAGCCCCAGCATTTT. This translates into CASSQDRVNQPQHF.